This T cell receptor beta chain was retrieved from a study of tumor-infiltrating lymphocytes in primary liver carcinoma. Turning to the study itself: Sequenced samples came back with roughly 3.5 to 7.5 million productive TCRbeta reads, and the counts looked alike across tissue types.

Germline values: CDR1 SGHAT, CDR2 FQDESV (reference sequence). The germline V and J ends were trimmed by 0 bases and 0 bases, with 4 bases remaining between them. This CDR3 comprises 14 residues. The input was about 500 ng total RNA; TCR beta cDNA was made from it with a constant-region primer. Three rounds of nested multiplex PCR with slightly modified ARM-PCR produced TCR beta libraries. Running 9 to 11 cycles apiece, the first two PCR rounds relied on TRBV1-TRBV30 forward primers together with a C-beta reverse primer. TCRdb processed the multiplex PCR reads anew with MiXCR; each CDR3 protein has one entry. Among 190,000 or so distinct CDR3 sequences listed, about 65% were seen once. This clonotype was recorded many times. The target antigen is unknown. The study's findings and limits: Tumor specimens were characterized by a significantly higher top-250-clone fraction than blood (p = 0.039).

Germline DNA was also extracted, and blood RNA derived from unsorted whole blood. Patients had chronic HBV infection and were treatment-naive. Surgery was preceded by the collection of 3.5 to 4.5 milliliters of peripheral blood. The chain has TRBV11-1 and TRBJ2-3, with D uncertain. The specimen sequenced was peripheral blood. The origin of this receptor is a woman aged 55 to 70 with primary liver carcinoma and hepatitis B virus infection. The CDR3 DNA follows: TGTGCCAGCAGCTTAGCGGTCAGCACAGATACGCAGTATTTT. As protein: CASSLAVSTDTQYF.